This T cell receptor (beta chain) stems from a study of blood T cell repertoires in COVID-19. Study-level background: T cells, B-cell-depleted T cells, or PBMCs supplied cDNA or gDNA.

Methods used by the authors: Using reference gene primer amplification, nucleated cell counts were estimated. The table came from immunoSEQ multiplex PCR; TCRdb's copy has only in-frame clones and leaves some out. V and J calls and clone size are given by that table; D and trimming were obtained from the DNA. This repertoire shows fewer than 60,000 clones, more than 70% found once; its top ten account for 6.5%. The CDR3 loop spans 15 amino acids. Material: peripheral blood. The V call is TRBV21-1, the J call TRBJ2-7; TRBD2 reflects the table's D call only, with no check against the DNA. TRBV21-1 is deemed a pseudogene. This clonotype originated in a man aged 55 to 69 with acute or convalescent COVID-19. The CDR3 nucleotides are TGTGCCAGCAGCAGCTTTCGGGAACTCGCCTACGAGCAGTACTTC. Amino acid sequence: CASSSFRELAYEQYF.